Below, 25 T cell receptor beta chains from the same sample are listed, as sequenced in a study of shared clonotypes between healthy human individuals. TCRdb's table, derived via immunoSEQ multiplex PCR, lists solely in-frame clones and lacks some. The sample has hundreds of thousands of clones, about 90% seen once. Naive CD8 populations comprised CD45RO-negative cells positively selected for CCR7, excluding terminally differentiated effector memory CD45RA+ cells. Sample: naive CD8+ T cells sorted from blood. Receptor source: a man younger than 40 in good health.

This chain uses TRBV9 with TRBJ2-5; 8 nucleotides match TRBD1. The end of the DNA is better explained by TRBJ2-7, so the J call may be wrong. The germline CDR1 and CDR2 sequences are SGDLS and YYNGEE. The CDR3 loop spans 13 amino acids. The CDR3 reads CASSVLDRDEQYF. The CDR3 DNA reads as TGTGCCAGCAGCGTACTGGACAGGGACGAGCAGTACTTC.

The chain recombines TRBV7-9 with TRBJ2-3; 7 nucleotides agree with TRBD1. CDR3 size: 15 residues. The J segment lost 0 bases and the V segment lost 1 base, leaving 1 base of the junction unmatched. Germline CDR1 and CDR2: SEHNR and FQNEAQ (reference sequence). The CDR3 DNA reads as TGTGCCAGCAGCTTAGACAGGGGCAGCACAGATACGCAGTATTTT. Protein sequence: CASSLDRGSTDTQYF.

The CDR3: CAISEAGGTYNEQFF. CDR3 nucleotide sequence: TGTGCCATCAGTGAGGCGGGAGGCACCTACAATGAGCAGTTCTTC. The chain has TRBV10-3 and TRBJ2-1; 8 bases map to TRBD2. CDR3 size: 15 residues. The V segment lost 2 bases and the J segment 2 bases; nucleotides outside the gene matches: 2. Germline V gene lookup returns CDR1 ENHRY and CDR2 SYGVKD.

This clone has a single count. CDR3 loop: CASSSSGTGGGEQYF. Written as DNA, the CDR3 is TGTGCCAGCAGCTCGTCCGGGACAGGGGGCGGCGAGCAGTACTTC. V and J are TRBV7-9 and TRBJ2-7, with 12 nucleotides matching TRBD1. The germline V gene encodes CDR1 SEHNR and CDR2 FQNEAQ (reference sequence). The CDR3 runs 15 residues. The trim removed 4 bases at V and 6 bases at J, leaving 7 bases unmatched.

In its sample, this clone was seen once. The J gene is TRBJ2-1, the V gene TRBV30; weak D call: TRBD2 (5 bases). CDR3 length: 13 residues. Germline V lookup: CDR1 GTSNPN, CDR2 SVGIG (reference sequence). The ends were cut back, 3 bases at V and 3 bases at J, with 9 bases in the middle. Here the CDR3 DNA reads TGTGCCTGGAGGGAGCGGAACTACAATGAGCAGTTCTTC. Encoded protein: CAWRERNYNEQFF.

This rearrangement joins TRBV9 to TRBJ2-1; 7 nucleotides align to TRBD2. Trimming removed 0 bases from V and 6 bases from J; junction bases left unmatched: 6. The germline V gene has CDR1 SGDLS and CDR2 YYNGEE. The CDR3 is 15 amino acids. The CDR3 loop is CASSVASGGSNEQFF. DNA for the CDR3: TGTGCCAGCAGCGTAGCTAGCGGAGGGTCCAATGAGCAGTTCTTC.

This chain uses TRBV29-1 with TRBJ2-1; D might be TRBD2 (5 bases). Germline CDR1 reads SQVTM; CDR2 reads ANQGSEA. The CDR3 is 12 residues long. The ends were cut back, 7 bases at V and 3 bases at J, with 10 bases in the middle. This CDR3 is CSAEGNYNEQFF. The CDR3 DNA is TGCAGCGCTGAGGGTAACTACAATGAGCAGTTCTTC.

The chain combines TRBV27 with TRBJ1-5; TRBD1 matches 8 bases. CDR1 is MNHEY, CDR2 SMNVEV, per germline (reference sequence). The CDR3 loop spans 14 amino acids. The ends lost 5 bases at V and 6 bases at J; junction bases unmatched: 6. Written as DNA, the CDR3 is TGTGCCAGCAGTGACGGGACAGGCGTTCAGCCCCAGCATTTT. Its protein product is CASSDGTGVQPQHF.

The chain uses TRBV6-5 and TRBJ2-7; no reliable D call. Germline CDR1 and CDR2: MNHEY and SVGAGI. CDR3 size: 14 residues. V was cut by 6 bases and J by 1 base, with 13 bases left in between. CDR3 sequence (DNA): TGTGCCAGCAGACTCGGACGGTCTTCCTACGAGCAGTACTTC. Amino acids: CASRLGRSSYEQYF.

CDR3 sequence reads: CASSSPLAGRPHEQFF. As DNA, the CDR3 is TGTGCCAGCAGCTCTCCTCTAGCGGGGAGGCCCCATGAGCAGTTCTTC. The chain combines TRBV7-3 with TRBJ2-1, with TRBD2 matching 9 bases. V shed 4 bases, J shed 8 bases, and the junction held 12 bases outside the gene matches. Germline V gene lookup returns CDR1 SGHTA and CDR2 FQGTGA. The CDR3 extends over 16 amino acids.

In this sample, this clone turned up once. The chain couples TRBV18 to TRBJ2-5; D call uncertain. The V gene's germline CDR1 is KGHSH and CDR2 LQKENI. CDR3 length: 15 residues. V lost 0 bases to trimming and J lost 0 bases, with 8 bases between them. CDR3 loop: CASSPPSAYQETQYF. CDR3 DNA: TGTGCCAGCTCACCACCATCAGCGTACCAAGAGACCCAGTACTTC. The full variable domain, its missing parts supplied by reference TRBV18 and TRBJ2-5, is NAGVMQNPRHLVRRRGQEARLRCSPMKGHSHVYWYRQLPEEGLKFMVYLQKENIIDESGMPKERFSAEFPKEGPSILRIQQVVRGDSAAYFCASSPPSAYQETQYFGPGTRLLVL.

The chain has TRBV6-6 and TRBJ1-4; 7 nucleotides line up with TRBD1. V lost 2 bases, J lost 8 bases, and 11 bases stayed unmatched. Per the germline V gene, CDR1 is MNHNY and CDR2 is SVGAGI (reference sequence). This CDR3 has 16 amino acids. The CDR3 nucleotides are TGTGCCAGCAGTTACACAGGGGATCGGTGGGACGAAAAACTGTTTTTT. It encodes CASSYTGDRWDEKLFF.

This clone has a single count. The J gene is TRBJ2-3, the V gene TRBV7-2; D possibly matches TRBD1 or TRBD2 (6 bases each). The V gene lost 2 bases and the J gene lost 0 bases, with 15 bases spanning the gap. The CDR3 is 17 amino acids. Germline V gene data show CDR1 as SGHTA and CDR2 as FQGNSA. CDR3 nucleotides: TGTGCCAGCAGCTTATTAGGGGGGAGCGCTAGCACAGATACGCAGTATTTT. Residues: CASSLLGGSASTDTQYF.

This chain joins TRBV7-9 and TRBJ2-7; a weak D match, TRBD1 (6 bases). The length of the CDR3 is 15 residues. Germline loops: CDR1 SEHNR, CDR2 FQNEAQ (reference sequence). V lost 5 bases, J lost 2 bases, and 16 bases lay in between. CDR3 residues: CASSPPTEGAYEQYF. The CDR3 DNA reads TGTGCCAGCAGCCCCCCGACTGAGGGGGCCTACGAGCAGTACTTC.

This chain links TRBV5-5 with TRBJ1-2, with D unresolved. CDR1 and CDR2 from the germline V gene are SGHKS and YYEKEE (reference sequence). This CDR3 comprises 15 residues. The germline V and J ends were trimmed by 0 bases and 3 bases, with 12 bases remaining between them. The CDR3 region has the DNA TGTGCCAGCAGCTTGGATCGCTCAGGATACTATGGCTACACCTTC. This sequence encodes CASSLDRSGYYGYTF.

The rearrangement uses TRBV27 and TRBJ2-5; 7 nucleotides agree with TRBD2. The CDR3 length is 15 residues. In germline, CDR1 is MNHEY, CDR2 SMNVEV (reference sequence). The V gene end was trimmed by 7 bases and the J gene end by 2 bases; junction bases not matched to a gene: 10. The CDR3 DNA sequence: TGTGCCAGCACAGTTTGGGAGGGATTACAAGAGACCCAGTACTTC. Residues: CASTVWEGLQETQYF.

The chain joins TRBV5-6 to TRBJ1-1; 11 bases fit TRBD1. V lost 7 bases and J lost 2; bases outside the gene matches: 4. Germline CDR1 is SGHDT and CDR2 is YYEEEE. The CDR3 sequence is 14 residues long. CDR3 residues: CASGTGGGNTEAFF. The CDR3 DNA is TGTGCCAGCGGGACAGGGGGAGGAAACACTGAAGCTTTCTTT. Combining the CDR3 with reference TRBV5-6 and TRBJ1-1 gives the whole variable domain DAGVTQSPTHLIKTRGQQVTLRCSPKSGHDTVSWYQQALGQGPQFIFQYYEEEERQRGNFPDRFSGHQFPNYSSELNVNALLLGDSALYLCASGTGGGNTEAFFGQGTRLTVV.

The chain joins TRBV7-8 to TRBJ2-7; D possibly uses TRBD1 or TRBD2 (5 bases each). Trimming removed 5 bases from V and 5 bases from J, with 22 bases in between. There are 16 residues in the CDR3. Germline assignment: CDR1 SGHVS and CDR2 FQNEAQ. This CDR3 is CASSEAFTGPPNEQYF. CDR3 coding DNA: TGTGCCAGCAGCGAGGCATTCACGGGGCCCCCTAACGAGCAGTACTTC.

The CDR3 coding sequence is TGTGCCAGCCGGGGGCGGGTTTCCTACAATGAGCAGTTCTTC. Amino acid sequence: CASRGRVSYNEQFF. The J gene is TRBJ2-1, the V gene TRBV25-1; D might be TRBD1 or TRBD2, each matching 6 bases. Germline V gives CDR1 MGHDK, CDR2 SYGVNS. The CDR3 runs 14 residues. The V and J ends lost 8 bases and 1 base respectively, with 12 bases between them.

The rearrangement joins TRBV27 to TRBJ2-3; the match to TRBD2 covers 14 bases. The CDR3 length is 16 residues. The V gene end was trimmed by 5 bases and the J gene end by 3 bases; junction bases not matched to a gene: 4. CDR1 is MNHEY and CDR2 is SMNVEV in the germline V gene (reference sequence). DNA of the CDR3: TGTGCCAGCAGTCCGGGACTAGCGGGAGCTACAGATACGCAGTATTTT. This sequence encodes CASSPGLAGATDTQYF.

The chain is built from TRBV4-1 and TRBJ2-7, with D hard to call. Germline V gives CDR1 MGHRA, CDR2 YSYEKL. CDR3 length: 13 amino acids. Trimming removed 3 bases at V and 4 bases at J, with 10 bases between. In DNA form, the CDR3 reads TGCGCCAGCAGCCAGAGTATGACATACGAGCAGTACTTC. It encodes CASSQSMTYEQYF.

This CDR3 reads CSVEMRGLQETQYF. The CDR3 DNA is TGCAGCGTTGAGATGCGGGGATTGCAAGAGACCCAGTACTTC. The V call is TRBV29-1, the J call TRBJ2-5; a weak D match, TRBD2 (6 bases). With 3 bases removed from V and 2 bases from J, the gap between germline ends came to 13 bases. Per the germline V gene, CDR1 is SQVTM and CDR2 is ANQGSEA. The length of the CDR3 is 14 residues.

This chain links TRBV4-1 with TRBJ1-5; no firm D call. The CDR3 is made up of 14 amino acids. Trimming removed 2 bases at V and 5 bases at J, with 10 bases between. Germline V CDR1 and CDR2: MGHRA, YSYEKL. The CDR3 DNA sequence: TGCGCCAGCAGCCAATGGACGATAGATCAGCCCCAGCATTTT. It yields the protein CASSQWTIDQPQHF.

The V and J genes are TRBV6-5 and TRBJ2-3, with 8 bases that match TRBD1. Germline V gene sequence: CDR1 MNHEY, CDR2 SVGAGI. This CDR3 region has 15 residues. V was clipped by 4 bases and J by 2 bases; unmatched bases: 5. The CDR3 here is CASSSTGAPTDTQYF. The CDR3 region has the DNA TGTGCCAGCAGTTCGACAGGGGCGCCCACAGATACGCAGTATTTT.

The chain links TRBV5-4 to TRBJ2-7; TRBD1 matches at 10 bases. Germline CDR1 SGHNT, CDR2 YYREEE (reference sequence). CDR3 length equals 14 residues. V gave up 0 bases and J gave up 3 bases; unmatched junction bases: 0. The CDR3 spells CASSLGTGGYEQYF. CDR3 nucleotide sequence: TGTGCCAGCAGCTTGGGGACAGGGGGCTACGAGCAGTACTTC.